This TCR beta chain appears in the sequencing data of a study of T cell responses to AZD1222 COVID-19 vaccine. General study findings and limits: All repertoire sampling was performed exclusively after the peak T cell response. Donors skewed white British and female; clonal diversity was possibly underestimated. AZD1222 recipients seropositive at baseline numbered only 6 or 7. Regions 160-218 and 743-854 dominated among vaccine-associated CD4 TCRs spanning spike.

This table comes from immunoSEQ multiplex PCR, and its TCRdb copy is limited to in-frame clones, with some not included. The data contain some 120,000 clones, roughly 87% of them singletons. Concerning this clone: The antigen remains undetermined.

Germline values: CDR1 KGHDR, CDR2 SFDVKD. V was shortened by 8 bases and J by 5 bases, with 15 bases between the two germline ends. The CDR3 sequence is 14 residues long. J is TRBJ2-1 and V is TRBV24-1, with D tentatively TRBD1 or TRBD2 (5 bases each). The origin of this receptor is an adult in good health. Source: peripheral blood, taken on day 0 of AZD1222 vaccination. CDR3 bases: TGTGCCACCAACCCCGGGGACCCAGACAATGAGCAGTTCTTC. It specifies CATNPGDPDNEQFF.